One sample yielded the 23 T cell receptor beta chains listed below, sequenced in a study of radiotherapy plus CTLA-4 blockade in lung cancer. Assay: immunoSEQ multiplex PCR; the TCRdb copy retains only in-frame clones and omits some. The top ten hold roughly 25% of the sample, which has 40,000 to 45,000 clones, about 67% seen once. The sample was peripheral blood, taken from a patient treated with radiotherapy plus ipilimumab. These receptors originate from a human donor with non-small cell lung cancer who had a partial response to radiotherapy plus ipilimumab.

The chain couples TRBV2 to TRBJ2-5; D unclear. The CDR3 is made up of 12 amino acids. Trimming removed 5 bases from V and 3 bases from J, with 7 bases in between. Germline CDR1 is SNHLY and CDR2 is FYNNEI. The CDR3 DNA reads as TGTGCCAGCAGTACACACGAAGAGACCCAGTACTTC. Encoded protein: CASSTHEETQYF.

V is TRBV11-2 and J is TRBJ2-2, with 9 bases identical to TRBD2. This CDR3 is built from 15 residues. CDR1 is SGHAT, CDR2 FQNNGV, per germline. The trim removed 1 base at V and 7 bases at J, leaving 4 bases unmatched. DNA for the CDR3: TGTGCCAGCAGCTTAGGGACTAGCGTGCGCGGGGAGCTGTTTTTT. Translated: CASSLGTSVRGELFF.

Only one count was recorded for this clone. The chain carries TRBV29-1 and TRBJ2-1; the D gene is possibly TRBD2 (5 bases). Germline assignment: CDR1 SQVTM and CDR2 ANQGSEA. This CDR3 comprises 11 residues. Trimming left V 8 bases short and J 6 bases short, with 11 bases between. The CDR3 DNA is TGCAGCTCGACTATAATCAATGAGCAGTTCTTC. Its translation: CSSTIINEQFF.

This clone came up a few times. The V gene is TRBV6-6, the J gene TRBJ2-7; 7 bases line up with TRBD1. The V segment lost 7 bases and the J segment 1 base; nucleotides outside the gene matches: 7. The CDR3 sequence is 14 residues long. Germline values: CDR1 MNHNY, CDR2 SVGAGI (reference sequence). CDR3 nucleotide sequence: TGTGCCAGCAATCCAACAGGGGCGTCCTACGAGCAGTACTTC. It specifies CASNPTGASYEQYF.

This clone showed up just a few times. V and J are TRBV29-1 and TRBJ1-1; TRBD1 agrees at 9 bases. The germline V gene has CDR1 SQVTM and CDR2 ANQGSEA. J lost 5 bases, V lost 7 bases, and 5 bases had no gene match. The CDR3 is made up of 12 amino acids. CDR3 coding DNA: TGCAGCGCCTGGACAGGGGCTACTGAAGCTTTCTTT. Protein: CSAWTGATEAFF. The variable domain in full, with the rest retrieved from reference TRBV29-1 and TRBJ1-1, is SAVISQKPSRDICQRGTSLTIQCQVDSQVTMMFWYRQQPGQSLTLIATANQGSEATYESGFVIDKFPISRPNLTFSTLTVSNMSPEDSSIYLCSAWTGATEAFFGQGTRLTVV.

CDR3 sequence (DNA): TGTGCCAGCAGCCTGGGACAGGGGGCCGTCTATGGCTACACCTTC. Encoded protein: CASSLGQGAVYGYTF. The chain employs TRBV7-9 and TRBJ1-2; TRBD1 aligns across 12 bases. CDR3 size: 15 residues. Per the germline V gene, CDR1 is SEHNR and CDR2 is FQNEAQ (reference sequence). J gave up 4 bases and V 5 bases, and 5 bases lay outside the gene matches.

This clone has at least ten counts. The rearrangement links TRBV12-5 to TRBJ1-5; 8 bases map to TRBD1. V lost 6 bases, J lost 2 bases, and 6 bases stayed unmatched. Germline CDR1 is LGHNT and CDR2 is FRNRAP. CDR3 length: 15 amino acids. In DNA form, the CDR3 reads TGTGCTAGTGGGGCGGACAGGGATGGCAATCAGCCCCAGCATTTT. Its protein product is CASGADRDGNQPQHF.

There are a few counts of this clone. This chain's CDR3 is CASSMQTAVTGELFF. CDR3 DNA sequence: TGTGCCAGTAGTATGCAGACGGCGGTAACCGGGGAGCTGTTTTTT. The chain joins TRBV19 to TRBJ2-2; D not certain. The CDR3 extends over 15 amino acids. Germline CDR1 LNHDA, CDR2 SQIVND (reference sequence). The V end was cut by 3 bases, the J end by 5 bases, with 13 bases between.

V is TRBV5-1 and J is TRBJ2-1, with 12 bases that match TRBD2. Germline loops: CDR1 SGHRS, CDR2 YFSETQ. Germline trimming cut 4 bases from V and 7 bases from J; bases unmatched to any gene: 9. The CDR3 length is 16 residues. This chain's CDR3 is CASSVPSGRVWNEQFF. Here the CDR3 DNA reads TGCGCCAGCAGCGTACCTAGCGGGAGGGTTTGGAATGAGCAGTTCTTC.

The chain recombines TRBV7-2 with TRBJ2-5; D might be TRBD2 (5 bases). Between the trimmed V and J ends, which lost 3 bases and 5 bases, there was a span of 16 bases. Per germline, CDR1 SGHTA and CDR2 FQGNSA. The CDR3 totals 15 residues. Here the CDR3 reads CASSFSSLPGETQYF. CDR3 DNA sequence: TGTGCCAGCAGCTTCTCCTCACTCCCGGGGGAGACCCAGTACTTC. Full variable domain (outside the CDR3, taken from reference TRBV7-2 and TRBJ2-5): GAGVSQSPSNKVTEKGKDVELRCDPISGHTALYWYRQSLGQGLEFLIYFQGNSAPDKSGLPSDRFSAERTGGSVSTLTIQRTQQEDSAVYLCASSFSSLPGETQYFGPGTRLLVL.

This chain uses TRBV5-1 with TRBJ2-1; TRBD2 is a possible D gene (6 bases). Trimming stripped 4 bases from V and 7 bases from J, with 15 bases between. The CDR3 contains 14 residues. Germline V gene lookup returns CDR1 SGHRS and CDR2 YFSETQ. The CDR3 loop is CASSQTAGGNEQFF. The CDR3, as DNA: TGCGCCAGCAGCCAGACGGCCGGAGGGAATGAGCAGTTCTTC.

This sequence joins TRBV5-1 and TRBJ2-3, with 8 bases identical to TRBD2. CDR1 is SGHRS and CDR2 is YFSETQ in the germline V gene. CDR3 length: 15 residues. V gave up 10 bases and J gave up 2 bases; unmatched junction bases: 12. This CDR3 is CASGPGRGDTDTQYF. In nucleotides, the CDR3 is TGCGCCTCCGGGCCGGGGCGGGGGGACACAGATACGCAGTATTTT. The whole variable domain, filled in from reference TRBV5-1 and TRBJ2-3, reads KAGVTQTPRYLIKTRGQQVTLSCSPISGHRSVSWYQQTPGQGLQFLFEYFSETQRNKGNFPGRFSGRQFSNSRSEMNVSTLELGDSALYLCASGPGRGDTDTQYFGPGTRLTVL.

V usage is TRBV6-1 and J usage is TRBJ1-1, with no clear D. The CDR3 spans 13 residues. Between the trimmed V and J ends, which lost 8 bases and 4 bases, there was a span of 14 bases. Germline assignment: CDR1 MNHNS and CDR2 SASEGT. CDR3 in DNA: TGTGCCAGCCAGCGGAGTACCGGCACTGAAGCTTTCTTT. It is translated as CASQRSTGTEAFF.

A few counts support this clone. This rearrangement joins TRBV5-1 to TRBJ2-3; weak D call: TRBD1 (5 bases). Germline V lookup: CDR1 SGHRS, CDR2 YFSETQ. This CDR3 comprises 17 residues. With 3 bases removed from V and 0 bases from J, the gap between germline ends came to 17 bases. The CDR3 DNA reads TGCGCCAGCAGCTCGGGCCTCTTGGGGCAAAGCACAGATACGCAGTATTTT. This encodes CASSSGLLGQSTDTQYF.

The gene calls are TRBV4-1 and TRBJ2-1, with unresolved D. The length of the CDR3 is 14 residues. Trimming pared 2 bases from V and 0 bases from J, leaving 5 bases between. CDR1 MGHRA and CDR2 YSYEKL come from the germline V gene. CDR3 bases: TGCGCCAGCAGCCAAACGGGCTCCTACAATGAGCAGTTCTTC. Translation gives CASSQTGSYNEQFF.

The chain employs TRBV30 and TRBJ1-1, with D perhaps TRBD1 (6 bases). This CDR3 comprises 15 residues. Deletions cut 0 bases from V and 1 base from J, with 12 bases between. Germline-derived CDR1 and CDR2 are GTSNPN and SVGIG (reference sequence). The CDR3 loop is CAWSVGGISNTEAFF. CDR3 in DNA: TGTGCCTGGAGTGTAGGGGGTATTTCGAACACTGAAGCTTTCTTT. Full variable domain (rest looked up from reference TRBV30 and TRBJ1-1): SQTIHQWPATLVQPVGSPLSLECTVEGTSNPNLYWYRQAAGRGLQLLFYSVGIGQISSEVPQNLSASRPQDRQFILSSKKLLLSDSGFYLCAWSVGGISNTEAFFGQGTRLTVV.

J is TRBJ2-7 and V is TRBV5-5; D remains ambiguous. The germline V and J ends were trimmed by 0 bases and 5 bases, with 9 bases remaining between them. There are 13 residues in the CDR3. CDR1 and CDR2 (germline): SGHKS, YYEKEE (reference sequence). The CDR3 spells CASSLDRYDEQYF. The CDR3 nucleotides are TGTGCCAGCAGCTTGGATAGATACGACGAGCAGTACTTC.

V usage is TRBV9 and J usage is TRBJ2-5; 14 bases are a match to TRBD2. The V segment lost 0 bases and the J segment 2 bases; nucleotides outside the gene matches: 12. CDR1 and CDR2 (germline): SGDLS, YYNGEE. CDR3 length: 20 residues. CDR3 region: CASSVGGGTSGSGGQETQYF. The CDR3 region has the DNA TGTGCCAGCAGCGTAGGGGGAGGGACTAGCGGGAGCGGAGGGCAAGAGACCCAGTACTTC.

The CDR3 region has the DNA TGCGCCAGCAGCTCTACAGGGGCGAACACTGAAGCTTTCTTT. Translation gives CASSSTGANTEAFF. The gene calls are TRBV5-1 and TRBJ1-1; 7 nucleotides align to TRBD1. Germline V gene lookup returns CDR1 SGHRS and CDR2 YFSETQ. The CDR3 loop spans 14 amino acids. V gave up 3 bases and J gave up 1 base; unmatched junction bases: 3.

This clone was observed at least ten times. The gene calls are TRBV6-6 and TRBJ2-7, with 7 bases identical to TRBD1. Germline CDR1 is MNHNY and CDR2 is SVGAGI (reference sequence). The junction had 10 bases not matched to a gene; V was cut back by 4 bases and J by 4 bases. The CDR3 totals 15 residues. CDR3 nucleotide sequence: TGTGCCAGCAGTTTTATGACAGGGCCGGGGTACGAGCAGTACTTC. Translating gives CASSFMTGPGYEQYF.

In its sample, this clone was seen a few times. The chain recombines TRBV7-6 with TRBJ2-2; D call uncertain. The CDR3 extends over 16 amino acids. Germline V gives CDR1 SGHVS, CDR2 FNYEAQ. V was trimmed by 5 bases and J by 4 bases, leaving 17 bases between them. The CDR3 loop reads CASSRLATTSTGELFF. The CDR3 nucleotides are TGTGCCAGCAGCCGTTTGGCAACCACCAGCACCGGGGAGCTGTTTTTT.

The rearrangement joins TRBV27 to TRBJ2-7, with a possible D match to TRBD1 (5 bases). Germline V gene lookup returns CDR1 MNHEY and CDR2 SMNVEV (reference sequence). The CDR3 totals 14 residues. The V gene lost 4 bases and the J gene lost 2 bases, with 12 bases spanning the gap. The CDR3 sequence: CASSSSGLTYEQYF. The CDR3, as DNA: TGTGCCAGCAGTTCCTCAGGGTTGACCTACGAGCAGTACTTC.

The CDR3 nucleotides are TGTGCCACCGGCAGCGGGATCTCGGGCACGCAGTATTTT. Its translation is CATGSGISGTQYF. The chain combines TRBV6-5 with TRBJ2-3; TRBD2 agrees at 7 bases. V lost 10 bases and J lost 9; bases outside the gene matches: 13. The CDR3 runs 13 residues. Germline CDR1 MNHEY, CDR2 SVGAGI.